This T cell receptor beta chain was obtained from a study of OX40 agonist ivuxolimab in advanced cancers. Across the whole study: Those enrolled were 82.7% male, with a mean age of around 55 years and ages from roughly 20 to 90.

This clone was detected only a few times. What it recognizes is unknown. Autoimmune disease history or systemic immunosuppression was exclusionary. Blood specimens came from baseline, cycle 4 day 1, and cycle 7 day 1. The data were produced by immunoSEQ multiplex PCR, yet TCRdb's version contains in-frame clones alone and is incomplete. The sample includes 50,000 to 60,000 clones, about 89% of them seen just once. Points from the study as a whole: The CD4+ and CD8+ T cells in the blood had expanded clonally by week 6 at 0.1 to 3.0 mg/kg.

V was pared by 2 bases and J by 10 bases, with 12 bases between. Looked up from germline, CDR1 is MNHNS and CDR2 is SASEGT. This CDR3 is 13 amino acids long. The sample here was CD4+ or CD8+ T cells sorted from blood, taken in a trial of the OX40 agonist ivuxolimab. The chain recombines TRBV6-1 with TRBJ1-5; D remains unclear. The receptor was derived from an adult with an advanced solid tumor such as melanoma, head and neck, liver or kidney cancer. The CDR3 nucleotides are TGTGCCAGCAGTGAATTACCCGGTGGACCCCAGCATTTT. Its translation is CASSELPGGPQHF.